This entry describes one TCR beta chain. This entry belongs to a study of cytomegalovirus exposure and HLA in healthy donors. Use of 60 Vbeta and 13 Jbeta primers characterized the PCR. Profiling relied on immunoSEQ multiplex PCR, and the TCRdb table lists in-frame clones only, not all of them. The sample has 120,000 to 150,000 clones, roughly 73% seen once; the top ten hold roughly 1.3%. Germline CDR1 is KGHSH and CDR2 is LQKENI. The CDR3 consists of 13 residues. V lost 6 bases to trimming and J lost 1 base, with 9 bases between them. This TCR came from a woman aged 40-49 years in good health and CMV-seronegative. The genes are TRBV18 and TRBJ1-1; D might be TRBD1 (5 bases). Specimen: PBMCs. The CDR3 DNA reads TGTGCCAGCTCTGGTCAGGGGAACACTGAAGCTTTCTTT. The encoded protein is CASSGQGNTEAFF.